This passage covers 25 T cell receptor beta chains from one sample sequenced in a study of blood T cell repertoires in COVID-19. TCRdb's copy holds only in-frame clones and misses some; the assay was immunoSEQ multiplex PCR. The table shows about 130,000 clones, with around 82% occurring only once. Material: peripheral blood. These TCRs come from a woman aged 25-40 years who had recovered from COVID-19.

The V and J genes are TRBV6-1 and TRBJ2-1; 11 positions match TRBD2. CDR1 is MNHNS and CDR2 is SASEGT in the germline V gene. With 3 bases clipped from V and 8 bases from J, the junction kept 6 bases outside the gene matches. This CDR3 contains 15 residues. This chain's CDR3 is CASSEGLAERHEQFF. The CDR3 bases are TGTGCCAGCAGTGAGGGACTAGCGGAACGACATGAGCAGTTCTTC.

This clone was recorded a few times. DNA for the CDR3: TGTGCCTGGAGCCGATCGGGGTCCGGGCAGTTCTTC. This encodes CAWSRSGSGQFF. The V gene is TRBV30, the J gene TRBJ2-1; TRBD2 is a possible D gene (5 bases). With 3 bases removed from V and 12 bases from J, the gap between germline ends came to 15 bases. From germline, CDR1 is GTSNPN and CDR2 SVGIG (reference sequence). The CDR3 consists of 12 residues.

The genes are TRBV20-1 and TRBJ1-1; perhaps TRBD1 as D (6 bases). Germline V gene sequence: CDR1 DFQATT, CDR2 SNEGSKA (reference sequence). The CDR3 has 11 residues. The CDR3 region is CGGGRNTEAFF. The CDR3 nucleotides read TGCGGGGGGGGCAGGAACACTGAAGCTTTCTTT.

This chain joins TRBV13 and TRBJ1-4; 7 bases are a match to TRBD1. J lost 8 bases, V lost 1 base, and 4 bases had no gene match. CDR1 and CDR2 from the germline V gene are PRHDT and FYEKMQ (reference sequence). The CDR3 covers 14 residues. CDR3: CASSLARGKEKLFF. As DNA, the CDR3 is TGTGCCAGCAGCTTAGCCAGGGGGAAGGAAAAACTGTTTTTT.

In its sample, this clone was seen once. The chain employs TRBV7-9 and TRBJ2-7; D perhaps matches TRBD2 (6 bases). CDR1 SEHNR and CDR2 FQNEAQ come from the germline V gene (reference sequence). The CDR3 runs to 14 residues. V lost 3 bases to trimming and J lost 4 bases, with 13 bases between them. CDR3 loop: CASSLGRESYEQYF. In DNA, the CDR3 is TGTGCCAGCAGCTTGGGGCGGGAAAGTTACGAGCAGTACTTC.

The J gene is TRBJ1-1, the V gene TRBV14; the D gene is possibly TRBD1 (6 bases). The CDR3 totals 14 residues. Between the trimmed V and J ends, which lost 4 bases and 1 base, there was a span of 10 bases. Germline-derived CDR1 and CDR2 are SGHDN and FVKESK. In DNA form, the CDR3 reads TGTGCCAGCAGCCTACCGGGACAGAACACTGAAGCTTTCTTT. Its protein product is CASSLPGQNTEAFF.

V usage is TRBV12-3 or TRBV12-4 and J usage is TRBJ2-7, with 8 bases aligning to TRBD1. V shed 6 bases and J 5 bases; nucleotides not matched to a gene: 6. The CDR3 loop spans 13 amino acids. The CDR3 DNA reads as TGTGCCAGCAGATCAGGGGGCTTCAACGAGCAGTACTTC. This encodes CASRSGGFNEQYF.

The chain is built from TRBV29-1 and TRBJ2-2; 13 nucleotides agree with TRBD2. Germline V gives CDR1 SQVTM, CDR2 ANQGSEA. The CDR3 runs to 16 residues. The junction had 7 bases not matched to a gene; V was cut back by 7 bases and J by 2 bases. The CDR3 is CSARTSGSSNTGELFF. DNA of the CDR3: TGCAGCGCTCGGACTAGCGGGAGCTCAAACACCGGGGAGCTGTTTTTT.

As concerns this clone: The missing conserved phenylalanine or tryptophan at the end of this CDR3 makes a read error likely. It is unclear where the CDR3 begins or ends on the DNA, so no DNA is shown, and the CDR3 is as TCRdb lists it. V is TRBV6-6 and J is TRBJ1-1; TRBD1, as called in the table, went unchecked against the DNA. Germline CDR1 is MNHNY and CDR2 is SVGAGI (reference sequence). The CDR3 length is 12 residues, termini included. The CDR3 is CASSETGIHSST.

This CDR3 is CASGLAVVNTEAFF. CDR3 DNA sequence: TGTGCTAGTGGTTTGGCGGTTGTGAACACTGAAGCTTTCTTT. V and J are TRBV12-5 and TRBJ1-1; no firm D call. The CDR3 spans 14 residues. Germline V lookup: CDR1 LGHNT, CDR2 FRNRAP. Between the trimmed V and J ends, which lost 1 base and 0 bases, there was a span of 6 bases.

The CDR3, as DNA: TGTGCCAGCAGCCAGAACACAGGGAACACTGAAGCTTTCTTT. Translating it yields CASSQNTGNTEAFF. The V gene is TRBV7-9, the J gene TRBJ1-1; a weak D match, TRBD1 (5 bases). CDR1 SEHNR and CDR2 FQNEAQ come from the germline V gene (reference sequence). The CDR3 contains 14 residues. Trimming cost V 5 bases and J 1 base, with 11 bases left between them.

The rearrangement uses TRBV11-1 and TRBJ2-2, with TRBD2 matching over 8 bases. The CDR3 contains 15 residues. V was clipped by 5 bases and J by 2 bases; unmatched bases: 4. CDR1 SGHAT and CDR2 FQDESV come from the germline V gene (reference sequence). DNA for the CDR3: TGTGCCAGCAGCCCAAGCGGGAGAAACACCGGGGAGCTGTTTTTT. This translates into CASSPSGRNTGELFF. Looking up the rest from reference TRBV11-1 and TRBJ2-2 gives the full variable domain: EAEVAQSPRYKITEKSQAVAFWCDPISGHATLYWYRQILGQGPELLVQFQDESVVDDSQLPKDRFSAERLKGVDSTLKIQPAELGDSAMYLCASSPSGRNTGELFFGEGSRLTVL.

The chain joins TRBV7-2 to TRBJ2-5; TRBD2 matches at 11 bases. V dropped 1 base and J dropped 3; count of bases not matched to a gene: 1. The CDR3 runs 15 residues. From germline, CDR1 is SGHTA and CDR2 FQGNSA. The CDR3 sequence is CASSLVGLAEETQYF. In DNA, the CDR3 is TGTGCCAGCAGCTTAGTGGGACTAGCGGAAGAGACCCAGTACTTC.

This chain uses TRBV9 with TRBJ2-2; 7 nucleotides line up with TRBD2. Germline-derived CDR1 and CDR2 are SGDLS and YYNGEE. The V segment lost 4 bases and the J segment 2 bases; nucleotides outside the gene matches: 5. This CDR3 has 15 amino acids. The CDR3 DNA is TGTGCCAGCAGCAGCCGGGAGGACAACACCGGGGAGCTGTTTTTT. Translated: CASSSREDNTGELFF.

The chain combines TRBV27 with TRBJ2-7; D may be TRBD1 (5 bases). The CDR3 contains 16 residues. The germline V gene encodes CDR1 MNHEY and CDR2 SMNVEV (reference sequence). V was trimmed by 4 bases and J by 0 bases, leaving 16 bases between them. The CDR3 DNA reads as TGTGCCAGCAGTTCTTCACCCGCGACAGCCTCCTACGAGCAGTACTTC. Amino acids: CASSSSPATASYEQYF.

The rearrangement joins TRBV7-2 to TRBJ2-6, with TRBD1 as a possible D gene (6 bases). The CDR3 has 17 amino acids. Trimming removed 3 bases from V and 0 bases from J, with 12 bases in between. Germline values: CDR1 SGHTA, CDR2 FQGNSA. The CDR3 sequence: CASSFSSGASGANVLTF. DNA for the CDR3: TGTGCCAGCAGCTTCAGCTCAGGGGCCTCTGGGGCCAACGTCCTGACTTTC.

The V and J genes are TRBV27 and TRBJ2-6; D ambiguous. The CDR3 length is 16 residues. V lost 0 bases, J lost 0 bases, and 6 bases lay in between. Looked up from germline, CDR1 is MNHEY and CDR2 is SMNVEV (reference sequence). The CDR3 region is CASSLSALSGANVLTF. In nucleotides, the CDR3 is TGTGCCAGCAGTTTATCGGCCCTCTCTGGGGCCAACGTCCTGACTTTC.

The sample holds a few counts of this clone. This chain uses TRBV11-2 with TRBJ2-7, with 7 positions matching TRBD1. The trim removed 6 bases at V and 7 bases at J, leaving 12 bases unmatched. CDR3 length: 14 amino acids. Germline assignment: CDR1 SGHAT and CDR2 FQNNGV. The DNA of the CDR3 is TGTGCCAGCAGTCCGAACAGGGGCCAGGGAGAGCAGTACTTC. Translated, it gives CASSPNRGQGEQYF.

The CDR3 here is CASAGTETSYEQYF. CDR3 nucleotides: TGTGCCAGTGCTGGGACAGAAACTTCCTACGAGCAGTACTTC. The chain employs TRBV19 and TRBJ2-7, with TRBD1 matching over 7 bases. In germline, CDR1 is LNHDA, CDR2 SQIVND (reference sequence). V trimming: 8 bases; J trimming: 1 base; junction bases outside the gene matches: 8. The CDR3 consists of 14 residues.

The chain is built from TRBV27 and TRBJ2-1, with TRBD2 identical over 11 bases. Germline V lookup: CDR1 MNHEY, CDR2 SMNVEV (reference sequence). The CDR3 loop spans 15 amino acids. Trimming at V came to 0 bases and at J to 8 bases, leaving 3 bases not matched to a gene. The CDR3: CASSLSGLAVDEQFF. The CDR3 nucleotides are TGTGCCAGCAGTTTATCGGGACTAGCGGTAGATGAGCAGTTCTTC.

This clone came up a few times. The gene calls are TRBV19 and TRBJ2-1; the D is unclear. This CDR3 is 14 amino acids long. Trimming removed 6 bases at V and 4 bases at J, with 13 bases between. Germline V gives CDR1 LNHDA, CDR2 SQIVND (reference sequence). CDR3 sequence reads: CASSEIPEYNEQFF. DNA for the CDR3: TGTGCCAGTAGCGAAATCCCGGAGTACAATGAGCAGTTCTTC.

The chain links TRBV11-2 to TRBJ2-7; 9 bases match TRBD2. CDR3 length equals 19 residues. Germline CDR1 reads SGHAT; CDR2 reads FQNNGV. Trimming at V came to 0 bases and at J to 0 bases, leaving 12 bases not matched to a gene. The CDR3, as DNA: TGTGCCAGCAGCTTAGATCTGGGTAGCGGGAGTCCAAGCTCCTACGAGCAGTACTTC. Translating it yields CASSLDLGSGSPSSYEQYF.

This clone has a handful of counts. The rearrangement uses TRBV4-1 and TRBJ1-6; 7 positions agree with TRBD1. Germline values: CDR1 MGHRA, CDR2 YSYEKL. Trimming at V came to 1 base and at J to 8 bases, leaving 8 bases not matched to a gene. The CDR3 loop spans 16 amino acids. CDR3 sequence reads: CASSQGGAGGDSPLHF. In nucleotides, the CDR3 is TGCGCCAGCAGCCAAGGTGGGGCAGGGGGTGATTCACCCCTCCACTTT.

This clone was observed a few times. V gene TRBV7-6 combines with J gene TRBJ2-3; D is undetermined. Germline values: CDR1 SGHVS, CDR2 FNYEAQ. Trimming shortened V by 1 base and J by 3 bases, and 11 bases separated the two germline ends. The CDR3 runs to 15 residues. The CDR3 region has the DNA TGTGCCAGCAGCTTAGGGCTGCCTAGTACAGATACGCAGTATTTT. It codes for CASSLGLPSTDTQYF.

J is TRBJ2-7 and V is TRBV12-3 or TRBV12-4; possible D gene TRBD2, 5 bases. The CDR3 totals 13 residues. V lost 3 bases, J lost 2 bases, and 8 bases lay in between. The chain's CDR3 is CASSFLGAYEQYF. In nucleotides, the CDR3 is TGTGCCAGCAGTTTTCTCGGGGCCTACGAGCAGTACTTC.